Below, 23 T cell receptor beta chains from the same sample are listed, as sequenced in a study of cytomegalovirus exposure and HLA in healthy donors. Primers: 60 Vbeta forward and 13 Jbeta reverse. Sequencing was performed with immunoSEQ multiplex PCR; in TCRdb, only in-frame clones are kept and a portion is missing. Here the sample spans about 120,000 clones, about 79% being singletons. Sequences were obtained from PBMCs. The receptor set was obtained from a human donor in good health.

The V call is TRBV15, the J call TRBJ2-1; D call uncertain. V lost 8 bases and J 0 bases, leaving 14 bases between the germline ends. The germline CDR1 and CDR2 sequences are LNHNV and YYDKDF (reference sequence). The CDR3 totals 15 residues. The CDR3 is CATEVTRYSYNEQFF. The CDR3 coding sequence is TGTGCCACCGAAGTGACACGATACTCCTACAATGAGCAGTTCTTC.

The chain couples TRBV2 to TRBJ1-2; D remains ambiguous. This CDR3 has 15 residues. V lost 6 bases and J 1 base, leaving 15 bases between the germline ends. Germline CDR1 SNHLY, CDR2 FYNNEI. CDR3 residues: CASRQTGGNNYGYTF. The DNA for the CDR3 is TGTGCCAGCAGGCAAACGGGAGGGAATAACTATGGCTACACCTTC.

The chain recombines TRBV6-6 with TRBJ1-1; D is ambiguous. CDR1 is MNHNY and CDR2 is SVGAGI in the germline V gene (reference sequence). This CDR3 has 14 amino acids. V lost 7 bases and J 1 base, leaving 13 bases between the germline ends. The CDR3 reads CASTLQAGNTEAFF. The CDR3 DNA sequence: TGTGCCAGCACCTTACAAGCAGGGAACACTGAAGCTTTCTTT.

This CDR3 is CASSTGQAVTYGYTF. The CDR3 bases are TGCGCCAGCAGCACCGGACAGGCCGTTACCTATGGCTACACCTTC. The chain uses TRBV5-1 and TRBJ1-2; 7 bases align to TRBD1. The CDR3 totals 15 residues. Trimming at V came to 4 bases and at J to 4 bases, leaving 10 bases not matched to a gene. Germline V gives CDR1 SGHRS, CDR2 YFSETQ.

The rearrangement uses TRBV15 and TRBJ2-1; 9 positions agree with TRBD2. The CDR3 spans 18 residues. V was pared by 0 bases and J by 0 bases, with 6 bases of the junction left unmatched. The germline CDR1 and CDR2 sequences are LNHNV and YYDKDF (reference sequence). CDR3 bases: TGTGCCACCAGCAGAGAGAGGCGGGGGGGCCTCTCCTACAATGAGCAGTTCTTC. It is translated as CATSRERRGGLSYNEQFF. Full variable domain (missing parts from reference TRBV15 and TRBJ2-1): DAMVIQNPRYQVTQFGKPVTLSCSQTLNHNVMYWYQQKSSQAPKLLFHYYDKDFNNEADTPDNFQSRRPNTSFCFLDIRSPGLGDTAMYLCATSRERRGGLSYNEQFFGPGTRLTVL.

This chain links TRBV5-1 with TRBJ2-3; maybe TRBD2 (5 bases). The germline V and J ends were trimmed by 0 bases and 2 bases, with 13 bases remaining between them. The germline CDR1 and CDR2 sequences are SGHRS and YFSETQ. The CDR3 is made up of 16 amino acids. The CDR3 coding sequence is TGCGCCAGCAGCTTGGGGCAGAGAGGGCCCACAGATACGCAGTATTTT. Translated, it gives CASSLGQRGPTDTQYF.

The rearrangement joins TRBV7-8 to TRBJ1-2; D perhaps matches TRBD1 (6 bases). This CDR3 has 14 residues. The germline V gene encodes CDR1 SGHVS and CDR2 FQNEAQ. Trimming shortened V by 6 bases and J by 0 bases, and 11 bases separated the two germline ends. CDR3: CASSRDTANYGYTF. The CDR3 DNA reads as TGTGCCAGCAGTCGGGACACCGCTAACTATGGCTACACCTTC.

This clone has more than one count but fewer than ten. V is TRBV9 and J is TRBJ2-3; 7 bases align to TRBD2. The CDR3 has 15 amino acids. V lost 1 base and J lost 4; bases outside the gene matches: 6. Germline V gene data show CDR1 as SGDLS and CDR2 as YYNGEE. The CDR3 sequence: CASSVLADIPDTQYF. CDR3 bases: TGTGCCAGCAGCGTACTAGCGGATATACCAGATACGCAGTATTTT.

CDR3 sequence: CASSGRDRVYGYTF. The CDR3, as DNA: TGCGCCAGCAGCGGCCGGGACAGGGTCTATGGCTACACCTTC. The V and J genes are TRBV5-1 and TRBJ1-2; TRBD1 agrees at 9 bases. The CDR3 extends over 14 amino acids. Germline loops: CDR1 SGHRS, CDR2 YFSETQ. V shed 4 bases, J shed 4 bases, and the junction held 5 bases outside the gene matches. The full variable domain, its missing parts supplied by reference TRBV5-1 and TRBJ1-2, is KAGVTQTPRYLIKTRGQQVTLSCSPISGHRSVSWYQQTPGQGLQFLFEYFSETQRNKGNFPGRFSGRQFSNSRSEMNVSTLELGDSALYLCASSGRDRVYGYTFGSGTRLTVV.

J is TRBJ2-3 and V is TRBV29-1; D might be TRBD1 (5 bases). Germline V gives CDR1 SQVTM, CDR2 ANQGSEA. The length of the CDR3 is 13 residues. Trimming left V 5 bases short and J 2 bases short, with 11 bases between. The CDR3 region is CSVHLDNTDTQYF. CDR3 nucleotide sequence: TGCAGCGTTCACCTGGACAACACAGATACGCAGTATTTT.

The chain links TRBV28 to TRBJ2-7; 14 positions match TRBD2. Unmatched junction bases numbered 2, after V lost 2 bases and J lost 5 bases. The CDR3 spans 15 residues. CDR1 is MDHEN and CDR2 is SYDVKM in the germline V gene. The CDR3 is CASSLTTSGRDEQYF. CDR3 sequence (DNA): TGTGCCAGCAGTTTAACGACTAGCGGGAGGGACGAGCAGTACTTC.

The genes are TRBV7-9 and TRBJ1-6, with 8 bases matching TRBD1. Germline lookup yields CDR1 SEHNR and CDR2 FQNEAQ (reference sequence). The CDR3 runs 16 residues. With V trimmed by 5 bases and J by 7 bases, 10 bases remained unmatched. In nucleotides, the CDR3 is TGTGCCAGCAGCCCGCAGGGGGCGACGAGCAATTCACCCCTCCACTTT. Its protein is CASSPQGATSNSPLHF.

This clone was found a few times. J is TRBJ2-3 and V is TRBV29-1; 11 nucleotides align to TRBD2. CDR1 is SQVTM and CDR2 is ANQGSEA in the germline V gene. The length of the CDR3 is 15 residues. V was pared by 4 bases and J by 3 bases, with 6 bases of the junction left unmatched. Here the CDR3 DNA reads TGCAGCGTTGCCGGGACTAGCGGTAGAACAGATACGCAGTATTTT. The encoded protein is CSVAGTSGRTDTQYF.

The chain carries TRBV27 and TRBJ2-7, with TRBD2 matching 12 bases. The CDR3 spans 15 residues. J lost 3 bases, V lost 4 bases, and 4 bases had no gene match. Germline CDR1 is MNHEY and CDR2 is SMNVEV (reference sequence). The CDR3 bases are TGTGCCAGCAGTTACCAACTAGCGGGGGGCTACGAGCAGTACTTC. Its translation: CASSYQLAGGYEQYF.

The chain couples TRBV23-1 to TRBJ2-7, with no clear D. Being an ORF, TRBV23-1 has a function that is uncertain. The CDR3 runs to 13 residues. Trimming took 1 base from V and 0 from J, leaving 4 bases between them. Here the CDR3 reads CASSQYCSYEQYF. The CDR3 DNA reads TGCGCCAGCAGTCAATACTGCTCCTACGAGCAGTACTTC.

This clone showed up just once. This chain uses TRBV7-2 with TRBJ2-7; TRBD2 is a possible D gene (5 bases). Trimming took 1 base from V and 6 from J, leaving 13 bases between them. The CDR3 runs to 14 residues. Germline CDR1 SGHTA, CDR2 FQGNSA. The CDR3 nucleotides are TGTGCCAGCAGCTTAGATATGAGCGGCTCCGAGCAGTACTTC. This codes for CASSLDMSGSEQYF.

DNA of the CDR3: TGTGCCAGCAGCTTCAGCCTAGCGGGGATAGAGACCCAGTACTTC. This encodes CASSFSLAGIETQYF. This sequence joins TRBV5-4 and TRBJ2-5; 9 bases map to TRBD2. The germline V gene has CDR1 SGHNT and CDR2 YYREEE (reference sequence). The trim removed 2 bases at V and 4 bases at J, leaving 6 bases unmatched. This CDR3 contains 15 residues. The complete variable domain, with remaining parts taken from reference TRBV5-4 and TRBJ2-5, reads ETGVTQSPTHLIKTRGQQVTLRCSSQSGHNTVSWYQQALGQGPQFIFQYYREEENGRGNFPPRFSGLQFPNYSSELNVNALELDDSALYLCASSFSLAGIETQYFGPGTRLLVL.

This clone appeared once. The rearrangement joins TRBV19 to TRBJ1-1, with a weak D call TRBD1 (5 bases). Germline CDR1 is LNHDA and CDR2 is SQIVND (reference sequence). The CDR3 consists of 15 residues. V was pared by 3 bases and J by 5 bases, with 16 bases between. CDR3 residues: CASSIGVGGTTEAFF. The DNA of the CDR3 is TGTGCCAGTAGTATCGGGGTGGGGGGGACGACTGAAGCTTTCTTT.

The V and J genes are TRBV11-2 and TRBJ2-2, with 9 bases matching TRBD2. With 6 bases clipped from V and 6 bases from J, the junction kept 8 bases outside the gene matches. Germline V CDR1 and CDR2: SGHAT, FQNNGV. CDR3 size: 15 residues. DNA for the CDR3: TGTGCCAGCAGATCAGGGACTAGCAGGGCCGGGGAGCTGTTTTTT. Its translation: CASRSGTSRAGELFF. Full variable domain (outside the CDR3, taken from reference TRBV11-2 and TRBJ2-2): EAGVAQSPRYKIIEKRQSVAFWCNPISGHATLYWYQQILGQGPKLLIQFQNNGVVDDSQLPKDRFSAERLKGVDSTLKIQPAKLEDSAVYLCASRSGTSRAGELFFGEGSRLTVL.

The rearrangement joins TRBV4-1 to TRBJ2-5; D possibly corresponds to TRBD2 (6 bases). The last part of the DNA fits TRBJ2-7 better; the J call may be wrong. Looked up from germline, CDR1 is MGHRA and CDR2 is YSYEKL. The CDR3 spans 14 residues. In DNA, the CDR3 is TGCGCCAGCAGGCCAACGGGGACTTCCTACGAGCAGTACTTC. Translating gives CASRPTGTSYEQYF.

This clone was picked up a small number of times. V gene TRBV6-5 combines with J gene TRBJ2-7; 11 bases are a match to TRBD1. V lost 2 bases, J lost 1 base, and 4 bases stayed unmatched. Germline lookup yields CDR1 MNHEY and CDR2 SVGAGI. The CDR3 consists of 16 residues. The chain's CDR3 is CASSYRTGGGSYEQYF. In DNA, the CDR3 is TGTGCCAGCAGTTACCGGACAGGGGGCGGATCCTACGAGCAGTACTTC.

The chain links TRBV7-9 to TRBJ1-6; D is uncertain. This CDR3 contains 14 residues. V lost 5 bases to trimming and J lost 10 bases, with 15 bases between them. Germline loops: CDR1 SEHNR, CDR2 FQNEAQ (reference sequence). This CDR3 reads CASSPDVPGSPLHF. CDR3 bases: TGTGCCAGCAGCCCGGATGTTCCAGGCTCACCCCTCCACTTT.

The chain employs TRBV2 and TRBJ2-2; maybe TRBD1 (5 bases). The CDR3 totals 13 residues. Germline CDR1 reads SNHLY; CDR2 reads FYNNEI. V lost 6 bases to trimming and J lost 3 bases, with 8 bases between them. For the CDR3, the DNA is TGTGCCAGCAGGGGGCAGGACACCGGGGAGCTGTTTTTT. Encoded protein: CASRGQDTGELFF. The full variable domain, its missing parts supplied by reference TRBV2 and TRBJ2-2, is EPEVTQTPSHQVTQMGQEVILRCVPISNHLYFYWYRQILGQKVEFLVSFYNNEISEKSEIFDDQFSVERPDGSNFTLKIRSTKLEDSAMYFCASRGQDTGELFFGEGSRLTVL.